Each of the 20 T cell receptor beta chains below was sequenced from the same sample in a study of CD8 T cells in Susac syndrome. Reverse transcription of 0.5 to 1 ug RNA used random hexamers. TCRdb re-derived calls from the immunoSEQ multiplex PCR reads in MiXCR, one entry per CDR3 protein. The profile covers around 300,000 distinct CDR3 sequences, with roughly 90% appearing a single time and around 0.2% taken by the ten largest. Sequencing input: CD8+ T cells from PBMCs. The receptors were gathered from a human donor with multiple sclerosis.

The rearrangement uses TRBV15 and TRBJ2-1; D call uncertain. Trimming cost V 5 bases and J 4 bases, with 6 bases left between them. The V gene's germline CDR1 is LNHNV and CDR2 YYDKDF (reference sequence). The CDR3 is 12 residues long. This CDR3 is CATSDVYNEQFF. The CDR3 coding sequence is TGTGCCACCAGCGACGTTTACAATGAGCAGTTCTTC.

This chain joins TRBV30 and TRBJ1-1, with D hard to call. CDR1 is GTSNPN and CDR2 is SVGIG in the germline V gene (reference sequence). The germline V and J ends were trimmed by 4 bases and 10 bases, with 16 bases remaining between them. This CDR3 region has 12 residues. The CDR3 coding sequence is TGTGCCTGGACTCCACCCCCTCGTTTAGCTTTCTTT. Residues: CAWTPPPRLAFF.

This clonotype was detected a few times. V and J are TRBV29-1 and TRBJ2-7; no firm D call. The V gene's germline CDR1 is SQVTM and CDR2 ANQGSEA. The CDR3 length is 12 residues. Trimming pared 2 bases from V and 0 bases from J, leaving 5 bases between. The CDR3 here is CSVETDSYEQYF. CDR3 DNA sequence: TGCAGCGTTGAAACTGACTCCTACGAGCAGTACTTC.

V gene TRBV21-1 combines with J gene TRBJ2-7; the D segment call TRBD1 is taken from the table without a DNA check. TRBV21-1 is listed as a pseudogene. The CDR3 length is 15 residues. CDR3 sequence: CANQGQGTHLREQYF. The CDR3 nucleotides read TGTGCCAACCAGGGACAGGGAACTCATCTGCGGGAGCAGTACTTC.

V is TRBV19 and J is TRBJ2-1; 8 bases map to TRBD2. CDR3 length: 13 amino acids. Unmatched junction bases numbered 1, after V lost 9 bases and J lost 0 bases. Germline lookup yields CDR1 LNHDA and CDR2 SQIVND (reference sequence). CDR3 protein: CASSGSSYNEQFF. The CDR3 DNA follows: TGTGCCAGCAGCGGGAGCTCCTACAATGAGCAGTTCTTC.

This chain connects TRBV7-9 to TRBJ2-3; either TRBD1 or TRBD2 may supply D (6 bases each). This CDR3 comprises 16 residues. Trimming cost V 1 base and J 0 bases, with 11 bases left between them. Germline V gene sequence: CDR1 SEHNR, CDR2 FQNEAQ (reference sequence). The CDR3 nucleotides are TGTGCCAGCAGCTTAGAAGGGGGGCCAAGCACAGATACGCAGTATTTT. Protein product: CASSLEGGPSTDTQYF.

This clonotype was observed a few times. The chain couples TRBV19 to TRBJ2-7; D might be TRBD1 (5 bases). CDR1 LNHDA and CDR2 SQIVND come from the germline V gene (reference sequence). The CDR3 is 12 residues long. V lost 7 bases and J lost 0, with 7 bases in between. CDR3 bases: TGTGCCAGTACAGGGTCCTCCTACGAGCAGTACTTC. Protein sequence: CASTGSSYEQYF.

This chain uses TRBV9 with TRBJ2-5, with TRBD2 matching over 11 bases. This CDR3 spans 16 amino acids. The V gene's germline CDR1 is SGDLS and CDR2 YYNGEE. The J segment lost 2 bases and the V segment lost 0 bases, leaving 3 bases of the junction unmatched. In DNA, the CDR3 is TGTGCCAGCAGCGTAGCTAGCGGGGGGTTACAAGAGACCCAGTACTTC. Translated, it gives CASSVASGGLQETQYF.

V is TRBV7-8 and J is TRBJ2-1; 13 nucleotides agree with TRBD2. The CDR3 consists of 18 residues. Germline loops: CDR1 SGHVS, CDR2 FQNEAQ. Trimming cost V 5 bases and J 4 bases; bases outside gene matches: 11. The CDR3 DNA sequence: TGTGCCAGCAGCCCGGGACTAGCGGGGCGGCTATCTTACAATGAGCAGTTCTTC. It yields the protein CASSPGLAGRLSYNEQFF.

J is TRBJ2-2 and V is TRBV20-1; tentative D call: TRBD2 (5 bases). Trimming cost V 4 bases and J 2 bases, with 8 bases left between them. The CDR3 is 13 residues long. Germline-derived CDR1 and CDR2 are DFQATT and SNEGSKA (reference sequence). CDR3 DNA: TGCAGTGCTATCGAGGGTAACACCGGGGAGCTGTTTTTT. Translated: CSAIEGNTGELFF.

The chain has TRBV13 and TRBJ2-2; D might be TRBD2 (6 bases). Germline CDR1 reads PRHDT; CDR2 reads FYEKMQ (reference sequence). Trimming removed 5 bases at V and 6 bases at J, with 25 bases between. This CDR3 comprises 18 residues. The CDR3 here is CASSPPGFGLSGAGELFF. CDR3 coding DNA: TGTGCCAGCAGCCCCCCGGGGTTTGGCCTCTCGGGAGCCGGGGAGCTGTTTTTT.

The J gene is TRBJ2-3, the V gene TRBV27; D may be TRBD2 (6 bases). Trimming stripped 5 bases from V and 0 bases from J, with 18 bases between. CDR1 MNHEY and CDR2 SMNVEV come from the germline V gene (reference sequence). The CDR3 totals 17 residues. The CDR3 loop is CASSVYSGRTSTDTQYF. The CDR3 DNA follows: TGTGCCAGCAGTGTCTATAGCGGAAGAACTAGCACAGATACGCAGTATTTT.

Points on this clonotype: A much larger clone sits a single nucleotide away, making a read error possible. The chain uses TRBV28 and TRBJ2-7; the D gene is possibly TRBD2 (6 bases). V lost 6 bases and J lost 2, with 11 bases in between. The CDR3 is 13 amino acids. The V gene's germline CDR1 is MDHEN and CDR2 SYDVKM. For the CDR3, the DNA is TGTGCCAGCAGCCCGGGGGAGGCCTACGAGCAGTACTTC. Its protein is CASSPGEAYEQYF. Full variable domain (remainder filled in from reference TRBV28 and TRBJ2-7): DVKVTQSSRYLVKRTGEKVFLECVQDMDHENMFWYRQDPGLGLRLIYFSYDVKMKEKGDIPEGYSVSREKKERFSLILESASTNQTSMYLCASSPGEAYEQYFGPGTRLTVT.

The chain links TRBV20-1 to TRBJ2-2; possible D gene TRBD1, 5 bases. Germline values: CDR1 DFQATT, CDR2 SNEGSKA (reference sequence). V was shortened by 0 bases and J by 5 bases, with 16 bases between the two germline ends. This CDR3 contains 16 residues. This chain's CDR3 is CSARDGAYGDTGELFF. In nucleotides, the CDR3 is TGCAGTGCTAGAGATGGGGCCTATGGAGATACCGGGGAGCTGTTTTTT.

The table lists this clonotype with a count of one. The V gene is TRBV7-9, the J gene TRBJ2-3, with TRBD2 matching over 12 bases. The CDR3 sequence is 19 residues long. Germline V lookup: CDR1 SEHNR, CDR2 FQNEAQ (reference sequence). V lost 2 bases, J lost 0 bases, and 9 bases stayed unmatched. The DNA of the CDR3 is TGTGCCAGCAGCTTAAGACTAGCGGGGGCGTCTCCTAGCACAGATACGCAGTATTTT. It translates to CASSLRLAGASPSTDTQYF.

J is TRBJ2-2 and V is TRBV4-3; D gene uncertain. CDR3 length equals 14 residues. V was cut by 0 bases and J by 6 bases, with 8 bases left in between. The germline V gene encodes CDR1 LGHNA and CDR2 YSLEER. The CDR3 spells CASSQDEGPGELFF. The CDR3 nucleotides read TGCGCCAGCAGCCAAGATGAAGGGCCCGGGGAGCTGTTTTTT.

CDR3 nucleotide sequence: TGTGCCAGCAGTCCCCTCCGGATAGCGGGAGTTAACGAGCAGTACTTC. Its translation is CASSPLRIAGVNEQYF. The chain uses TRBV28 and TRBJ2-7, with 9 nucleotides matching TRBD2. Germline V lookup: CDR1 MDHEN, CDR2 SYDVKM. After removal of 5 bases from V and 5 bases from J, the junction contained 13 bases not matched to a gene. This CDR3 spans 16 amino acids.

Written as DNA, the CDR3 is TGTGCCATCAGTGAGTCGAAGAGCAATCAGCCCCAGCATTTT. It yields the protein CAISESKSNQPQHF. This chain joins TRBV10-3 and TRBJ1-5; no definite D call. Germline assignment: CDR1 ENHRY and CDR2 SYGVKD. The CDR3 length is 14 residues. V lost 0 bases, J lost 1 base, and 4 bases lay in between.

This chain links TRBV28 with TRBJ1-2; tentatively, D is TRBD1 (5 bases). V lost 6 bases, J lost 4 bases, and 18 bases lay in between. CDR3 size: 15 residues. The germline gives CDR1 MDHEN, CDR2 SYDVKM. Written as DNA, the CDR3 is TGTGCCAGCAGCAGGACTTTATCGGGGACCTATGGCTACACCTTC. It is translated as CASSRTLSGTYGYTF.

Here the CDR3 reads CSAKDEGDTQYF. CDR3 nucleotides: TGCAGTGCTAAGGACGAGGGGGATACGCAGTATTTT. V usage is TRBV20-1 and J usage is TRBJ2-3; D tentatively fits TRBD1 or TRBD2 (5 bases each). Trimming left V 4 bases short and J 6 bases short, with 11 bases between. Germline values: CDR1 DFQATT, CDR2 SNEGSKA (reference sequence). The CDR3 runs to 12 residues.